This T cell receptor (beta chain) was identified in a study (dated by TCRdb to 2013 to 2016). Concerning the study at large: The study tested whether tumor-infiltrating Tregs in breast cancer are recruited from blood Tregs or converted in situ from other CD4+ T cell subsets.

Memory CD4+ T cells were isolated as CD4+CD45RO+CD25- cells. Tregs, naive and memory CD4+ T cells from tumor, blood and ipsilateral draining lymph nodes of 5 or 6 breast cancer patients underwent full-length TCR alpha and beta sequencing. Tumor tissue and lymph nodes obtained from ipsilateral axillary dissection were perfused with PBS, minced and then digested with collagenase I and hyaluronidase. Ficoll density gradient centrifugation was used to isolate mononuclear cells from lymph nodes or from approximately 50 ml of peripheral blood. FACS confirmed that the sorted cell populations were more than 90% pure. Looking up the germline V gene (reference sequence) yields CDR1 MNHNY and CDR2 SVGAGI. Including cysteine and phenylalanine, the CDR3 has 16 amino acids. The kept DNA is CDR3 alone, 48 bases in frame from the first base. Ends trimmed: V by 3 bases, J by 3 bases; bases unmatched to a gene: 10.

Overall results and qualifications from the work: The TCR gene usage of tumor memory CD4+ T cells clustered together with blood and lymph node memory CD4+ cells and with lymph node naive CD4+ cells. Validation in the larger cohort was restricted to a single TCR beta V-J rearrangement rather than whole repertoires. Tumor-infiltrating Treg TCR alpha and beta sequences overlapped most with tumor naive CD4+ T cells, then with blood naive CD4+ T cells.

Full-length TCR variable regions were amplified by 5' RACE PCR using constant-region reverse primers, and then by semi-nested PCR using Nested Universal Primer A. Using the ReliaPrep RNA Cell Miniprep System, total RNA was extracted, and the SMARTer RACE 5'/3' Kit was then used to reverse transcribe the RNA into 5'RACE-ready cDNA. Full-length TCR alpha and beta libraries were barcoded with multiplex adaptors and sequenced on an Illumina MiSeq. Regarding the original processing steps: For each of nine subset-tissue groups, sequencing data from the five patients were combined, and the groups were compared by unsupervised clustering of TCR gene usage. Repertoire similarity was calculated with the Morisita-Horn index, weighting shared sequences by their contribution to each repertoire. Clones were called with MiXCR by TCRdb after fastp trimmed the public reads at Q25, and only in-frame beta chains were retained. Rows with one shared CDR3 protein collapse into an entry with the most common genes and DNA. The V and J calls, along with clone size, are taken from TCRdb and not from the paper's own processing. Present in this sample are 60,000 to 65,000 distinct CDR3 sequences, 20% to 25% of which were seen just once. Approximately 3.1% of the sample is held by the ten biggest clonotypes.

The sample holds a few counts of this clonotype. Its antigen is unknown. Per-base quality was not reported, and no clone a single base away is much larger than it. The receptor was isolated from a female donor with breast cancer. Sequencing used memory CD4+ T cells sorted from a lymph node. This sample's cell subset or site label indicates: memory CD4+ T cells, CD4+CD45RO+CD25-. The V and J genes are TRBV6-6 and TRBJ1-2; 7 of the junction bases match TRBD1. The DNA sequence follows: TGTGCCAGCAGTTATCAGTTTGGGACAGAGGACTATGGCTACACCTTC. This translates into CASSYQFGTEDYGYTF.